The rows below give T cell receptor beta chains drawn from one sample of a study of blood T cell repertoires in COVID-19. The protocol was immunoSEQ multiplex PCR, while the TCRdb copy is restricted to in-frame clones and leaves out a portion. Of 110,000 to 150,000 clones listed, roughly 75% are singletons. Material for sequencing was PBMCs or T cells enriched from blood (not recorded which). The source of these receptors is a woman between 45 and 60 years old who had recovered from COVID-19. Each CDR3 is given with its conserved first and last residue. The D gene is left open where the match is weak. Some rows mark clone size as missing; the rest say once, few, many or name a class of expanded clone.

j_call d_call v_call clone_size cdr3_nt cdr3_aa
TRBJ1-2 NA TRBV3-1/TRBV3-2 NA TGTGCCAGCAGCCCAGCGGGGGGGGAGGAGGGCTACACCTTC CASSPAGGEEGYTF
TRBJ2-7 NA TRBV28 NA TGTGCCAGCAGGTCCGACAGCTACGAGCAGTACTTC CASRSDSYEQYF
TRBJ2-1 NA TRBV5-1 NA TGCGCCAGCAGCTTGATGGGCGCTAACAATGAGCAGTTCTTC CASSLMGANNEQFF
TRBJ2-3 NA TRBV28 NA TGTGCCAGCAATCCCGGGGGCACAGATACGCAGTATTTT CASNPGGTDTQYF
TRBJ2-5 TRBD1 TRBV19 NA TGTGCCAGTAGCCATTTCACAGGGGGAAAAGAGACCCAGTACTTC CASSHFTGGKETQYF
TRBJ1-6 TRBD1 TRBV6-5 NA TGTGCCAGCAGTTCACAACAGGGGGCTCAGTCACCCCTCCACTTT CASSSQQGAQSPLHF
TRBJ2-7 NA TRBV7-2 few TGTGCCAGCAGCTTAGGGGGCGGATACTCCTACGAGCAGTACTTC CASSLGGGYSYEQYF
TRBJ2-1 TRBD2 TRBV5-1 NA TGCGCCAGCCATCGGACTAGCGGGGGAAATGAGCAGTTCTTC CASHRTSGGNEQFF
TRBJ2-5 NA TRBV24-1 NA TGTGCCACCAGTGGTCCCGGGGGAGAGACCCAGTACTTC CATSGPGGETQYF
TRBJ1-5 NA TRBV7-9 NA TGTGCCAGCAGCTTGGCTGGGGCAAATCAGCCCCAGCATTTT CASSLAGANQPQHF
TRBJ2-2 NA TRBV2 NA TGTGCCGGATCACAGGGTCACACCGGGGAGCTGTTTTTT CAGSQGHTGELFF
TRBJ2-3 NA TRBV2 once TGTGCCAACAGTCGAGAGAGTTCAGATACGCAGTATTTT CANSRESSDTQYF
TRBJ1-2 TRBD1 TRBV5-1 few TGCGCCAGCAGCTACCGAGGACAGGGGGCTGGCTACACCTTC CASSYRGQGAGYTF
TRBJ1-2 TRBD1 TRBV28 NA TGTGCCAGCAGTTTCCGCCTTGCAAGGACAGGGAATTTCTATGGCTACACCTTC CASSFRLARTGNFYGYTF
TRBJ2-1 TRBD1 TRBV28 NA TGTGCCAGCAGTTTACGGACAGGGGCATACAATGAGCAGTTCTTC CASSLRTGAYNEQFF
TRBJ2-7 NA TRBV7-2 NA TGTGCCAGCAGCTTATCAGGGTCTCCCCCCGAGCAGTACTTC CASSLSGSPPEQYF
TRBJ1-3 NA TRBV28 NA TGTGCCAGCGGCCGCTTCGGAAACACCATATATTTT CASGRFGNTIYF
TRBJ2-3 NA TRBV5-8 once TGTGCCAGCAGCGCACCGGGCCCGGGGTTTAGTACGCAGTATTTT CASSAPGPGFSTQYF
TRBJ2-1 NA TRBV5-4 NA TGTGCCAGCAGCTCAAAACGGGACTCCTACAATGAGCAGTTCTTC CASSSKRDSYNEQFF
TRBJ1-2 TRBD1 TRBV19 NA TGTGCCAGTAGCCGGGACAGCGGTCCCGGGGGCTATGGCTACACCTTC CASSRDSGPGGYGYTF
TRBJ2-1 TRBD1 TRBV12-3/TRBV12-4 NA TGTGCCAGCAGTTTAGTGACAGGGTCCTGGTTCTTC CASSLVTGSWFF
TRBJ2-1 NA TRBV18 few TGTGCCAGCTCACCACCAGTCAGGGGAGGGAATGAGCAGTTCTTC CASSPPVRGGNEQFF
TRBJ1-2 NA TRBV5-8 NA TGTGCCAGCAGCCCTCGGTCCTACGTCGGTGGCTACACCTTC CASSPRSYVGGYTF
TRBJ1-5 NA TRBV7-9 few TGTGCCAGCAGCAGGGGATTCGGTCAGCCCCAGCATTTT CASSRGFGQPQHF
TRBJ2-1 TRBD1 TRBV18 NA TGTGCCAGCACCAAGGTCCGGGACAGGGGCCTCCGTGAGCAGTTCTTC CASTKVRDRGLREQFF
TRBJ2-7 NA TRBV5-8 few TGTGCCAGCAGCTTGGTACCGGGGTCAGCCTACGAGCAGTACTTC CASSLVPGSAYEQYF
TRBJ1-2 NA TRBV19 NA TGTGCCAGTAGTACCTCAACATATGGCTACACCTTC CASSTSTYGYTF
TRBJ2-7 NA TRBV5-1 NA TGCGCCAGCAGCGTGTTGCGGGGGACATTAGACTCCTACGAGCAGTACTTC CASSVLRGTLDSYEQYF
TRBJ1-6 NA TRBV18 NA TGTGCCAGCTCTCCAACACCCCCCCCCTCAATGGATAATTCACCCCTCCACTTT CASSPTPPPSMDNSPLHF
TRBJ1-2 NA TRBV12-3/TRBV12-4 NA TGTGCCAGCAGTGTCACCGGTGACACCTTC CASSVTGDTF
TRBJ1-1 NA TRBV19 NA TGTGCCAGTAGCCAGGTACGCACTGAAGCTTTCTTT CASSQVRTEAFF
TRBJ1-1 TRBD1 TRBV6-5 NA TGTGCCAGCAGTTACTCGACAGGGAGGAACACTGAAGCTTTCTTT CASSYSTGRNTEAFF
TRBJ2-1 NA TRBV28 NA TGTGCCAGCAGCACCCCAATCTCCGGGACTCATTTCTTC CASSTPISGTHFF
TRBJ1-1 NA TRBV5-6 NA TGTGCCAGCAGCTTGGTGGGTACCCGGGAAACTGAAGCTTTCTTT CASSLVGTRETEAFF
TRBJ1-3 TRBD1 TRBV5-1 NA TGCGCCAGCCGACAGACAGGGAGAAACACCATATATTTT CASRQTGRNTIYF
TRBJ1-2 NA TRBV28 few TGTGCCAGCAGCGCCGCCAAGGGGGGGACGTATGGCTACACCTTC CASSAAKGGTYGYTF
TRBJ1-6 NA TRBV6-5 NA TGTGCCAGCAGTTATTCGACGATCGGGGGACTACCCCTCCACTTT CASSYSTIGGLPLHF
TRBJ2-3 TRBD2 TRBV7-2 NA TGTGCCAGCAGCTCCACCCTTCTAGCGGGGGTGGGGCAGTATTTT CASSSTLLAGVGQYF
TRBJ1-5 TRBD1 TRBV28 once TGTGCCAGCAGTCCTACCGACAGGGGTGCTCAGCCCCAGCATTTT CASSPTDRGAQPQHF
TRBJ2-7 TRBD1 TRBV6-5 NA TGTGCCGTACGCAGGGACAGGGGAAACGAGCAGTACTTC CAVRRDRGNEQYF
TRBJ1-6 NA TRBV9 NA TGTGCCAGCGGAAGAGGGATGGATTCACCCCTCCACTTT CASGRGMDSPLHF
TRBJ2-2 TRBD2 TRBV6-1 NA TGTGCCAGCAGTGAGTCTAGCGGGGTCACCGGGGAGCTGTTTTTT CASSESSGVTGELFF
TRBJ2-7 TRBD1 TRBV5-5 NA TGTGCCAGCAGGACCGGGACAGGGGTCTTGGCGTACGAGCAGTACTTC CASRTGTGVLAYEQYF
TRBJ2-5 NA TRBV13 NA TGTGCCAGCAGCTTAGTTCCAGATTCAGAGACCCAGTACTTC CASSLVPDSETQYF
TRBJ2-1 NA TRBV7-6 once TGTGCCAGCAGCTTAGTACGTGGTATCGGCAATGAGCAGTTCTTC CASSLVRGIGNEQFF
TRBJ1-5 NA TRBV5-1 NA TGCGCCAGCAGCTTGGTGGGCGGGGAAGTGGAGCCCCAGCATTTT CASSLVGGEVEPQHF
TRBJ1-4 NA TRBV9 NA TGTGCCAGCAGCTTAGCTCCCGACAGTAATGAAAAACTGTTTTTT CASSLAPDSNEKLFF
TRBJ2-1 TRBD2 TRBV4-1 NA TGCGCCACCACCCCGGCTAGCGGATACAATGAGCAGTTCTTC CATTPASGYNEQFF
TRBJ1-1 NA TRBV28 NA TGTGCCAGCAGTCCAAAAGGGGGATACACTGAAGCTTTCTTT CASSPKGGYTEAFF
TRBJ1-2 NA TRBV28 NA TGTGCCAGCAGTTCCCACAGCAGGAATTACGGCTACACCTTC CASSSHSRNYGYTF
TRBJ2-1 NA TRBV19 once TGTGCCAGTAGTATCCGGGGAGTTGAGCAGTTCTTC CASSIRGVEQFF
TRBJ1-2 NA TRBV9 NA TGTGCCAGCAGTGTCTGGGGAGGGAGCGGCTACACCTTC CASSVWGGSGYTF
TRBJ1-1 TRBD1 TRBV18 NA TGTGCCAGCTCACAAGGGACAGGGGAATACACTGAAGCTTTCTTT CASSQGTGEYTEAFF
TRBJ1-4 NA TRBV28 NA TGTGCCAGCAGTTCAGATTTTAATGAAAAACTGTTTTTT CASSSDFNEKLFF
TRBJ1-3 NA TRBV29-1 NA TGCAGCGTTCAGGGATTCTCTGGAAACACCATATATTTT CSVQGFSGNTIYF